These 11 T cell receptor beta chains were all obtained from the same sample, sequenced in a study of shared clonotypes between healthy human individuals. The table came from immunoSEQ multiplex PCR; TCRdb's copy has only in-frame clones and leaves some out. Of some 2,000,000 clones detected, almost 96% appear once; the ten largest clones hold 0.1% to 0.15%. Sequenced: naive CD4+ T cells sorted from blood. Subset described: CD45RA+ positively selected. The receptors shown here come from a man aged 18 to 30 in good health.

The chain employs TRBV4-1 and TRBJ1-2; 7 nucleotides line up with TRBD1. CDR3 length: 14 amino acids. With V trimmed by 1 base and J by 4 bases, 3 bases remained unmatched. Germline lookup yields CDR1 MGHRA and CDR2 YSYEKL. CDR3 bases: TGCGCCAGCAGCCAAGTCGGGACAGCCTATGGCTACACCTTC. This codes for CASSQVGTAYGYTF.

The V and J genes are TRBV7-9 and TRBJ2-7, with D perhaps matching TRBD1 or TRBD2 (5 bases each). CDR1 is SEHNR and CDR2 is FQNEAQ in the germline V gene (reference sequence). Trimming stripped 5 bases from V and 2 bases from J, with 16 bases between. This CDR3 has 15 amino acids. The chain's CDR3 is CASSLSGTSAYEQYF. As DNA, the CDR3 is TGTGCCAGCAGCCTCTCCGGGACGTCGGCCTACGAGCAGTACTTC.

This chain joins TRBV2 and TRBJ1-6, with a tentative D call TRBD1 (6 bases). Trimming stripped 5 bases from V and 6 bases from J, with 11 bases between. CDR3 length equals 14 residues. CDR1 SNHLY and CDR2 FYNNEI come from the germline V gene. CDR3 bases: TGTGCCAGCAGTAACAGGGAAGGTAATTCACCCCTCCACTTT. Its protein product is CASSNREGNSPLHF.

The rearrangement joins TRBV5-1 to TRBJ1-2; D uncertain. The CDR3 has 14 residues. Germline V CDR1 and CDR2: SGHRS, YFSETQ. V lost 7 bases and J lost 8, with 21 bases in between. The CDR3 nucleotides are TGCGCCAGCGGAGAGGGCGATTCCCCTAGAGGCTACACCTTC. As protein: CASGEGDSPRGYTF.

J is TRBJ1-2 and V is TRBV9, with D possibly being TRBD1 (6 bases). This CDR3 comprises 19 residues. V was cut by 3 bases and J by 2 bases, with 26 bases left in between. Germline V gene data show CDR1 as SGDLS and CDR2 as YYNGEE. In DNA form, the CDR3 reads TGTGCCAGCAGCGAAAACCAAGGTTTCGGGGGGCGGGCGAACTATGGCTACACCTTC. As protein: CASSENQGFGGRANYGYTF.

The V call is TRBV20-1, the J call TRBJ2-7; D is unresolved. The CDR3 runs to 11 residues. Germline V lookup: CDR1 DFQATT, CDR2 SNEGSKA (reference sequence). V was shortened by 1 base and J by 2 bases, with 3 bases between the two germline ends. CDR3 sequence: CSARAAYEQYF. In nucleotides, the CDR3 is TGCAGTGCTAGAGCCGCCTACGAGCAGTACTTC.

This clone was seen once. The V call is TRBV4-1, the J call TRBJ2-3; D ambiguous. The CDR3 consists of 16 residues. V shed 0 bases and J shed 2 bases, with 12 bases lying between them. CDR1 MGHRA and CDR2 YSYEKL come from the germline V gene. The CDR3 sequence: CASSQEGNRYTDTQYF. CDR3 in DNA: TGCGCCAGCAGCCAAGAAGGAAATCGGTACACAGATACGCAGTATTTT.

The chain carries TRBV19 and TRBJ2-1, with 7 bases matching TRBD2. The germline V gene encodes CDR1 LNHDA and CDR2 SQIVND (reference sequence). The CDR3 is 15 amino acids. V lost 4 bases, J lost 7 bases, and 10 bases stayed unmatched. CDR3 sequence: CASSTGLVVGNEQFF. The CDR3 nucleotides read TGTGCCAGTAGTACCGGACTAGTGGTGGGGAATGAGCAGTTCTTC.

V and J are TRBV5-1 and TRBJ2-7; no definite D call. Trimming cost V 0 bases and J 2 bases, with 9 bases left between them. CDR3 length equals 14 residues. Germline V gives CDR1 SGHRS, CDR2 YFSETQ. The CDR3 DNA reads as TGCGCCAGCAGCTTGGGGTTGTGGGCCTACGAGCAGTACTTC. It is translated as CASSLGLWAYEQYF.

As concerns this clone: The junction departs from the called germline gene at one end, perhaps through a read error. The chain uses TRBV7-8 and TRBJ2-7; D possibly corresponds to TRBD1 (5 bases). The CDR3 loop spans 15 amino acids. CDR1 SGHVS and CDR2 FQNEAQ come from the germline V gene. The CDR3 is CASRLGAASSYEQYF. CDR3 coding DNA: TGTGCCAGCAGGTTAGGGGCCGCCAGCTCCTACGAGCAGTACTTC.

This chain links TRBV7-2 with TRBJ2-5; no definite D call. CDR1 SGHTA and CDR2 FQGNSA come from the germline V gene. The ends were cut back, 3 bases at V and 5 bases at J, with 13 bases in the middle. This CDR3 has 14 amino acids. CDR3 in DNA: TGTGCCAGCAGCTTCCCGCAAACGACGGAGACCCAGTACTTC. As protein: CASSFPQTTETQYF.